One sample yielded the 21 T cell receptor beta chains listed below, sequenced in a study of spatial heterogeneity in lung cancer (dated by TCRdb to between 2019 and 2020). The sample's time point, from its label and the paper: sample taken at primary tumor resection. For TCR sequencing, whole RNA was extracted from tumor and nontumor lung tissue, or from cryopreserved PBMC samples, and no cell sorting was done. Library preparation used 5' RACE. Sequencing relied on a NextSeq 500. TCRdb's own reprocessing of the public reads used fastp at Q25 and MiXCR and kept productive beta chains. Merged by CDR3 protein, the rows form single entries marked with the most common genes and DNA. The sample table holds around 4,400 distinct CDR3 sequences, of which around a fifth were seen once. Together, the top ten hold roughly 25% of the sample. Sequencing used normal lung tissue next to the tumor, obtained at surgery. Source of these receptors: a female donor with early-stage non-small cell lung cancer.

As regards this clonotype: This beta chain was picked up by a library intended for alpha chains and is off target, so its count carries little meaning. The gene calls are TRBV5-5 and TRBJ2-5; D unresolved. This CDR3 has 13 residues. V was trimmed by 0 bases and J by 6 bases, leaving 9 bases between them. CDR1 and CDR2 (germline): SGHKS, YYEKEE (reference sequence). The chain's CDR3 is CASSLGESQTQYF. In DNA, the CDR3 is TGTGCCAGCAGCTTGGGAGAATCGCAGACCCAGTACTTC.

The sample holds many counts of this clonotype. This beta chain is an unintended read in a library built for alpha chains; its size means little. The rearrangement uses TRBV18 and TRBJ1-1, with TRBD1 as a possible D gene (5 bases). The CDR3 loop spans 13 amino acids. Germline CDR1 and CDR2: KGHSH and LQKENI. The V and J ends lost 2 bases and 8 bases respectively, with 12 bases between them. CDR3 loop: CASSPLQEGEAFF. The DNA of the CDR3 is TGTGCCAGCTCACCATTACAGGAGGGAGAAGCTTTCTTT.

This clonotype was picked up many times. Because this beta chain is a stray read in a library intended to capture alpha chains, its abundance should not be given much weight. The gene calls are TRBV20-1 and TRBJ2-7, with D unclear. V was pared by 6 bases and J by 2 bases, with 11 bases between. Looked up from germline, CDR1 is DFQATT and CDR2 is SNEGSKA (reference sequence). CDR3 length: 12 amino acids. The CDR3: CSADSPPYEQYF. As DNA, the CDR3 is TGCAGTGCAGATAGCCCCCCCTACGAGCAGTACTTC.

As to this clonotype: This beta chain was picked up by a library intended for alpha chains and is off target, so its count carries little meaning. This chain joins TRBV20-1 and TRBJ1-1, with D maybe TRBD1 (5 bases). The CDR3 consists of 13 residues. V lost 7 bases and J lost 0, with 12 bases in between. The germline CDR1 and CDR2 sequences are DFQATT and SNEGSKA (reference sequence). CDR3 bases: TGCAGTGTTGGGACGACGGTGAACACTGAAGCTTTCTTT. The encoded protein is CSVGTTVNTEAFF.

Details on this clonotype: Being off target in a library aimed at alpha chains, this beta chain has a size of little meaning. V usage is TRBV12-3 or TRBV12-4 and J usage is TRBJ1-1, with 7 bases lining up with TRBD1. Trimming removed 6 bases from V and 5 bases from J; junction bases left unmatched: 12. This CDR3 region has 15 residues. The DNA of the CDR3 is TGTGCCAGCAGCCGTGATAATACAGGGGTTACTGAAGCTTTCTTT. The encoded protein is CASSRDNTGVTEAFF.

By its share, this clonotype is medium-sized. Since the library was made to target alpha chains, this beta chain is a stray read and its abundance is not meaningful. The chain is built from TRBV7-3 and TRBJ2-3, with TRBD2 matching 15 bases. CDR3 size: 17 residues. The germline V gene encodes CDR1 SGHTA and CDR2 FQGTGA. The V gene end was trimmed by 5 bases and the J gene end by 4 bases; junction bases not matched to a gene: 7. The CDR3 protein is CASSPGTSGGSADTQYF. The CDR3 bases are TGTGCCAGCAGCCCGGGGACTAGCGGGGGGTCCGCAGATACGCAGTATTTT.

This clonotype is termed medium-sized. For a library built for alpha chains, this beta chain is a stray read; little rests on its size. The genes are TRBV5-1 and TRBJ2-2; TRBD2 matches at 9 bases. V gave up 0 bases and J gave up 2 bases; unmatched junction bases: 2. The CDR3 sequence is 16 residues long. The germline V gene encodes CDR1 SGHRS and CDR2 YFSETQ. The CDR3 coding sequence is TGCGCCAGCAGCTTGGGACTAGCGGATAACACCGGGGAGCTGTTTTTT. Translation: CASSLGLADNTGELFF.

By share of the sample, this clonotype is medium-sized (0.01 to 0.1%). This beta chain is a stray read from a library made for alpha chains; its abundance is not meaningful. The V gene is TRBV3-1, the J gene TRBJ2-7; no clear D gene. Germline CDR1 LGHDT, CDR2 YNNKEL (reference sequence). The V and J ends lost 1 base and 6 bases respectively, with 10 bases between them. This CDR3 has 13 residues. Here the CDR3 DNA reads TGTGCCAGCAGCCAAGTGGGGATACGCGAGCAGTACTTC. This translates into CASSQVGIREQYF.

This clonotype is termed medium-sized. This beta chain turned up in a library designed for alpha chains; as an off-target read, its abundance says little. The chain joins TRBV27 to TRBJ2-7; TRBD1 matches at 7 bases. The CDR3 extends over 15 amino acids. Germline loops: CDR1 MNHEY, CDR2 SMNVEV (reference sequence). Trimming at V came to 8 bases and at J to 2 bases, leaving 12 bases not matched to a gene. CDR3 sequence: CASHSSGQRTYEQYF. CDR3 nucleotides: TGTGCCAGCCATTCCTCGGGACAGAGAACCTACGAGCAGTACTTC.

By sample share, this clonotype is medium-sized (0.01 to 0.1%). Since the library was made to target alpha chains, this beta chain is a stray read and its abundance is not meaningful. The V call is TRBV28, the J call TRBJ2-7, with unresolved D. CDR3 size: 15 residues. Per the germline V gene, CDR1 is MDHEN and CDR2 is SYDVKM. The V end was cut by 3 bases, the J end by 0 bases, with 12 bases between. CDR3 sequence reads: CASSFSAWSSYEQYF. CDR3 DNA: TGTGCCAGCAGTTTTTCGGCCTGGAGCTCCTACGAGCAGTACTTC.

This clonotype is judged medium-sized. Being off target in a library aimed at alpha chains, this beta chain has a size of little meaning. Written as DNA, the CDR3 is TGCAGTGCTAGATCTGGGACTAGCGGGAGGAATGAGCAGTTCTTC. As protein: CSARSGTSGRNEQFF. This rearrangement joins TRBV20-1 to TRBJ2-1; TRBD2 aligns across 15 bases. Trimming took 2 bases from V and 7 from J; bases not matched to a gene: 3. CDR1 and CDR2 from the germline V gene are DFQATT and SNEGSKA (reference sequence). The CDR3 extends over 15 amino acids.

This clonotype qualifies as medium-sized. Being off target in a library aimed at alpha chains, this beta chain has a size of little meaning. V usage is TRBV11-1 and J usage is TRBJ1-4; TRBD1 matches 8 bases. The CDR3 contains 15 residues. Losses at the gene ends were 4 bases for V and 3 bases for J; bases not matched to a gene: 4. Germline lookup yields CDR1 SGHAT and CDR2 FQDESV (reference sequence). The DNA for the CDR3 is TGTGCCAGCAGCTATGGGACAGGTCCTAATGAAAAACTGTTTTTT. Its protein is CASSYGTGPNEKLFF.

On this clonotype itself: Within a library made for alpha chains, this beta chain is off target, and its count is uninformative. The chain employs TRBV6-5 and TRBJ2-6, with D unresolved. V lost 6 bases, J lost 2 bases, and 5 bases lay in between. Germline assignment: CDR1 MNHEY and CDR2 SVGAGI. The length of the CDR3 is 13 residues. The CDR3 nucleotides read TGTGCCAGCAGGGAGACTGGGGCCAACGTCCTGACTTTC. Translating it yields CASRETGANVLTF.

As regards this clonotype: A much larger clone lies one base from this, so it may be a read error. This beta chain turned up in a library designed for alpha chains; as an off-target read, its abundance says little. The gene calls are TRBV6-5 and TRBJ2-6; D not certain. The CDR3 extends over 16 amino acids. V was pared by 4 bases and J by 0 bases, with 10 bases between. Germline V gene sequence: CDR1 MNHEY, CDR2 SVGAGI. The CDR3 reads CASSCSFRSGANVLTF. DNA for the CDR3: TGTGCCAGCAGTTGCTCCTTCCGCTCTGGGGCCAACGTCCTGACTTTC.

As concerns this clonotype: As an off-target read in a library built for alpha chains, this beta chain has a frequency of little significance. The chain uses TRBV7-9 and TRBJ2-7; possible D gene TRBD2, 6 bases. V shed 5 bases and J shed 6 bases, with 23 bases lying between them. The CDR3 contains 16 residues. Germline V gives CDR1 SEHNR, CDR2 FQNEAQ (reference sequence). The CDR3: CASSPRPGLVVSEQYF. The CDR3 DNA sequence: TGTGCCAGCAGCCCACGCCCGGGACTCGTGGTTTCCGAGCAGTACTTC.

At least ten counts were recorded for this clonotype. The size of this beta chain means little, since it is a stray read in a library made for alpha chains. This chain uses TRBV20-1 with TRBJ2-3, with 15 bases fitting TRBD2. V gave up 0 bases and J gave up 5 bases; unmatched junction bases: 6. CDR1 is DFQATT and CDR2 is SNEGSKA in the germline V gene (reference sequence). This CDR3 has 17 amino acids. In DNA, the CDR3 is TGCAGTGCTAGAGACGTCGGACTAGCGGGAGGGGGAGATACGCAGTATTTT. It is translated as CSARDVGLAGGGDTQYF.

In its sample, this clonotype is medium-sized. This beta chain is off target for a library built for alpha chains, so its abundance means little. This chain joins TRBV2 and TRBJ2-7, with 9 bases matching TRBD2. The CDR3 loop spans 16 amino acids. Germline CDR1 is SNHLY and CDR2 is FYNNEI. The ends lost 4 bases at V and 3 bases at J; junction bases unmatched: 10. The CDR3 sequence: CASSGSPSGEYYEQYF. CDR3 DNA sequence: TGTGCCAGCAGTGGTAGCCCTAGCGGGGAGTACTACGAGCAGTACTTC.

This clonotype is medium-sized by share. A library prepared for alpha chains yielded this beta chain as an off-target read; its size is of little meaning. The gene calls are TRBV20-1 and TRBJ1-6; no firm D call. The germline V and J ends were trimmed by 0 bases and 5 bases, with 5 bases remaining between them. CDR3 length: 13 residues. Germline lookup yields CDR1 DFQATT and CDR2 SNEGSKA (reference sequence). The CDR3 region has the DNA TGCAGTGCTAGAGAACGGGATAATTCACCCCTCCACTTT. It is translated as CSARERDNSPLHF.

This clonotype was counted ten times or more. A library made for alpha chains picked up this beta chain off target, so its size means little. This chain links TRBV20-1 with TRBJ2-5, with 7 positions matching TRBD2. V dropped 5 bases and J dropped 10; count of bases not matched to a gene: 13. Germline CDR1 DFQATT, CDR2 SNEGSKA (reference sequence). The CDR3 loop spans 13 amino acids. The CDR3 DNA follows: TGCAGTGCTGGGGGGGATCTAGCGGCCTACCAGTACTTC. Amino acids: CSAGGDLAAYQYF.

This clonotype occurred many times. This beta chain lies outside the target of a library built for alpha chains; its clone size means little. The rearrangement uses TRBV20-1 and TRBJ2-7; no clear D. V lost 3 bases and J 3 bases, leaving 15 bases between the germline ends. The germline V gene encodes CDR1 DFQATT and CDR2 SNEGSKA (reference sequence). This CDR3 contains 14 residues. The CDR3 sequence: CSASGDRRDYEQYF. CDR3 sequence (DNA): TGCAGTGCTAGTGGGGATCGAAGGGACTACGAGCAGTACTTC.

This clonotype was seen at least ten times. Germline and junction disagree at one end, which may indicate a read error. This beta chain was picked up by a library intended for alpha chains and is off target, so its count carries little meaning. The CDR3 coding sequence is TGTGCCAGCAGCTTGTCCGCCGGGACTAGCGGGGGGGCCGCACACTTC. Its translation is CASSLSAGTSGGAAHF. This chain uses TRBV7-2 with TRBJ2-5; TRBD2 matches 16 bases. The V gene's germline CDR1 is SGHTA and CDR2 FQGNSA. This CDR3 region has 16 residues.